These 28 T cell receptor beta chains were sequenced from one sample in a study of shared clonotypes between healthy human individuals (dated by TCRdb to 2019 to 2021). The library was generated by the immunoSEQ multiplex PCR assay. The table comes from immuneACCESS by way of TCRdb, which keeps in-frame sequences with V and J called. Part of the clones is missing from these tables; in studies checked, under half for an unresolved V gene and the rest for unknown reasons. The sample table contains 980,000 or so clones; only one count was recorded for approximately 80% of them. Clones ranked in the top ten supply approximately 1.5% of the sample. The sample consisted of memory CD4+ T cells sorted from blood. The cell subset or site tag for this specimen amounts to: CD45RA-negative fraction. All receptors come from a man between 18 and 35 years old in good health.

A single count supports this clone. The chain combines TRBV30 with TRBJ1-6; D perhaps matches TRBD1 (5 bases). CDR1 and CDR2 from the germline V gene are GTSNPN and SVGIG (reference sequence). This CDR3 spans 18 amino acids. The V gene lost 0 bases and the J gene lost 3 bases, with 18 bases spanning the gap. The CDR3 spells CAWSVSRQFSVYNSPLHF. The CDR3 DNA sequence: TGTGCCTGGAGTGTGTCCCGACAGTTTTCAGTCTATAATTCACCCCTCCACTTT.

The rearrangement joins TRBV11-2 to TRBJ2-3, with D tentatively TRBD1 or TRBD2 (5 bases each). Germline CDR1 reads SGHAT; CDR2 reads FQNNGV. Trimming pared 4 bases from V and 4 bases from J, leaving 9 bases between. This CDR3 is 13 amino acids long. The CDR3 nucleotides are TGTGCCAGCAGCTCGCAGGGACCAGATACGCAGTATTTT. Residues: CASSSQGPDTQYF.

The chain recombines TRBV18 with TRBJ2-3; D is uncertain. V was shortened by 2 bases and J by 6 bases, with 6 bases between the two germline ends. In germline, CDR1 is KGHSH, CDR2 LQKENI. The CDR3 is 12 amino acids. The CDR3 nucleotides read TGTGCCAGCTCACCAATGAGGGATACGCAGTATTTT. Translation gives CASSPMRDTQYF.

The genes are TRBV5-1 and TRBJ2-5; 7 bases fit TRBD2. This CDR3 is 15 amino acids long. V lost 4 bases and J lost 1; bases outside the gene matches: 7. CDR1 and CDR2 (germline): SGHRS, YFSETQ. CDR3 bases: TGCGCCAGCAGCGGGGGAACTAGCGTCCAAGAGACCCAGTACTTC. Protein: CASSGGTSVQETQYF.

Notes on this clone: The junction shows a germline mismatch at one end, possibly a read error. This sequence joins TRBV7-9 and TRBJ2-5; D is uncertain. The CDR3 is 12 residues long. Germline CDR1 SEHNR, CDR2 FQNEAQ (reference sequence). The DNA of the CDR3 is TGTGCCAGCAGCCACCGACCATCCGCCTCTCACTTC. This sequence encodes CASSHRPSASHF. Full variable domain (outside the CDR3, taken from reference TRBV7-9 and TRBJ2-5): DTGVSQNPRHKITKRGQNVTFRCDPISEHNRLYWYRQTLGQGPEFLTYFQNEAQLEKSRLLSDRFSAERPKGSFSTLEIQRTEQGDSAMYLCASSHRPSASHFGPGTRLLVL.

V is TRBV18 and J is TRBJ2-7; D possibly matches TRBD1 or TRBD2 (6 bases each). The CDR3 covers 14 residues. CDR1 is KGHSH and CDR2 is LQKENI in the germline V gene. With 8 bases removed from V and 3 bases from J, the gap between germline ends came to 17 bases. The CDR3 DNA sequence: TGTGCCAGCACACATGGAGGGGGGAACTACGAGCAGTACTTC. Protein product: CASTHGGGNYEQYF.

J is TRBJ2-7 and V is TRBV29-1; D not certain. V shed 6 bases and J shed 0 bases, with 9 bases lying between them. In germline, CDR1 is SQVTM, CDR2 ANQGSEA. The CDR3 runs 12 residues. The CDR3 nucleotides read TGCAGCGTACGGTCCAGCTCCTACGAGCAGTACTTC. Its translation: CSVRSSSYEQYF.

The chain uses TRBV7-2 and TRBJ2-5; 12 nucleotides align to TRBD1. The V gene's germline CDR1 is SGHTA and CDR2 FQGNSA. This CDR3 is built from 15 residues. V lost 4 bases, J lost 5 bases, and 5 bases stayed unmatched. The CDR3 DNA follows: TGTGCCAGCAGCTCGGGACAGGGGGCCTTGGAGACCCAGTACTTC. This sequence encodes CASSSGQGALETQYF.

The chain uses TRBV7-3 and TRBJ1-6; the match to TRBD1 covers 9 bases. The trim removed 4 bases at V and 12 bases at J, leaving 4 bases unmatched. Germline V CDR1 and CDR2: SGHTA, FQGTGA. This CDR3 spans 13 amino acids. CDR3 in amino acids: CASSWGQGGPLHF. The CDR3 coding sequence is TGTGCCAGCAGCTGGGGACAGGGAGGACCCCTCCACTTT.

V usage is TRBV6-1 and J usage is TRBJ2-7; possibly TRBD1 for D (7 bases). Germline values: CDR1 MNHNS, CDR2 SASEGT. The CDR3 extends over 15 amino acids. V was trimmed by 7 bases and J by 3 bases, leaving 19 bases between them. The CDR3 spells CASTNRQGGNYEQYF. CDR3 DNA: TGTGCCAGCACCAACAGACAGGGAGGAAACTACGAGCAGTACTTC.

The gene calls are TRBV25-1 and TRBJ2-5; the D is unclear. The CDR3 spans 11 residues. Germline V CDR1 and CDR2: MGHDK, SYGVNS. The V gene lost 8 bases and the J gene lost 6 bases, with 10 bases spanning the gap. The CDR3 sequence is CASSHGQTQYF. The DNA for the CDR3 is TGTGCCAGCTCCCATGGGCAGACCCAGTACTTC. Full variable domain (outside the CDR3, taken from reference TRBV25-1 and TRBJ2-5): EADIYQTPRYLVIGTGKKITLECSQTMGHDKMYWYQQDPGMELHLIHYSYGVNSTEKGDLSSESTVSRIRTEHFPLTLESARPSHTSQYLCASSHGQTQYFGPGTRLLVL.

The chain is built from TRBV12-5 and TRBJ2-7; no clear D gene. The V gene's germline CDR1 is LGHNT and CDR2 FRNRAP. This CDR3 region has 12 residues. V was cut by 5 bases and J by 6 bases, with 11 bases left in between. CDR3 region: CASGEPRTEQYF. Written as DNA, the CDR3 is TGTGCTAGTGGTGAACCCCGGACCGAGCAGTACTTC.

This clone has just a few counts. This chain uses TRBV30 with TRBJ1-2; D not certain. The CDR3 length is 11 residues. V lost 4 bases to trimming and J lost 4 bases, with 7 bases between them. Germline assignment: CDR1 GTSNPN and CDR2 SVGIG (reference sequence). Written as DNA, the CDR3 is TGTGCCTGGACAACTTCCTATGGCTACACCTTC. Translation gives CAWTTSYGYTF.

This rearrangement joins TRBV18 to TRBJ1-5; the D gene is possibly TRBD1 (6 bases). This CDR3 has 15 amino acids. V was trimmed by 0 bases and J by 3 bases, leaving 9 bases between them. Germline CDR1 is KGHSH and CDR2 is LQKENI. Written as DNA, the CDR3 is TGTGCCAGCTCACCACCGGACAGCTTCAATCAGCCCCAGCATTTT. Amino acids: CASSPPDSFNQPQHF.

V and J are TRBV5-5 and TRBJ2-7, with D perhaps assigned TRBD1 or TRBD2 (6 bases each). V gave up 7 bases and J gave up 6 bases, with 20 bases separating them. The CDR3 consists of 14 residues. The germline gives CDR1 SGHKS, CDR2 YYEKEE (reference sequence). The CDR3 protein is CASSTRGAAGEQYF. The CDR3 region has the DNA TGTGCCAGCTCTACCAGGGGTGCAGCGGGCGAGCAGTACTTC.

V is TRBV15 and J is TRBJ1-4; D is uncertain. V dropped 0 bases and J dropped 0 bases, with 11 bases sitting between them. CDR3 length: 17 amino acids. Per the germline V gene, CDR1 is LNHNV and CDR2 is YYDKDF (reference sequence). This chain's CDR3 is CATSRDGRTATNEKLFF. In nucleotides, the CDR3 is TGTGCCACCAGCAGAGATGGCAGGACCGCAACTAATGAAAAACTGTTTTTT.

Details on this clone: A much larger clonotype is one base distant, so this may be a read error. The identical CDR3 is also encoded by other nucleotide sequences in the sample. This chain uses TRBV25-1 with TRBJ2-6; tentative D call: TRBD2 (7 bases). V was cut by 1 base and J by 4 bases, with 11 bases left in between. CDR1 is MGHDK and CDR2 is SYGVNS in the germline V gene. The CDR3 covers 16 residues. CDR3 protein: CASSEWGGPGANVLTF. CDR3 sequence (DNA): TGTGCCAGCAGTGAATGGGGGGGGCCCGGGGCCAACGTCCTGACTTTC.

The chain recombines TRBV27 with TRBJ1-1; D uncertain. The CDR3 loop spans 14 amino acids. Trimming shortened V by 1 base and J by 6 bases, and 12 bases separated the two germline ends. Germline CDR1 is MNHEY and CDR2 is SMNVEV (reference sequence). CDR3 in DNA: TGTGCCAGCAGTTTATGGGTGGTGGGCGCTGAAGCTTTCTTT. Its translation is CASSLWVVGAEAFF.

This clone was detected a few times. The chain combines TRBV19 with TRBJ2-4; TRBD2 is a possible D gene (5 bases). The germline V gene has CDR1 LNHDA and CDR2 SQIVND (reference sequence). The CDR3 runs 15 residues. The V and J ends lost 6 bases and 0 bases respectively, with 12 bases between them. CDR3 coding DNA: TGTGCCAGTAGACCACCAGAGGGAGCCAAAAACATTCAGTACTTC. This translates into CASRPPEGAKNIQYF.

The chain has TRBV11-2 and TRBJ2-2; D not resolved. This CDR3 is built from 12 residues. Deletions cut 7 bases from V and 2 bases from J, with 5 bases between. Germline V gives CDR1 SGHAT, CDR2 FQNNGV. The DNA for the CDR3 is TGTGCCAGCAAAGTAAACACCGGGGAGCTGTTTTTT. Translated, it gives CASKVNTGELFF.

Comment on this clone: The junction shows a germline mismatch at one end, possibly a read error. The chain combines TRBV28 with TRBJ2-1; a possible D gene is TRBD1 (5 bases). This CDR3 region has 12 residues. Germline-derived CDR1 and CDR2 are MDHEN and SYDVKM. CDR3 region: CASSLAFNRLLF. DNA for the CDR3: TGTGCCAGCAGTTTAGCGTTTAACAGGCTCCTCTTC. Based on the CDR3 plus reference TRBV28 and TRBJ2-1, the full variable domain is DVKVTQSSRYLVKRTGEKVFLECVQDMDHENMFWYRQDPGLGLRLIYFSYDVKMKEKGDIPEGYSVSREKKERFSLILESASTNQTSMYLCASSLAFNRLLFGPGTRLTVL.

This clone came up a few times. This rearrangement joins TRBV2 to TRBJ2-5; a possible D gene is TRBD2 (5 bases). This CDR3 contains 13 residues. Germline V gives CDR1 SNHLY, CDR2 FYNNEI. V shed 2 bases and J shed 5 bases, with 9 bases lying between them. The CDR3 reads CASSETGFETQYF. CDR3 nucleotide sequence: TGTGCCAGCAGTGAAACGGGATTTGAGACCCAGTACTTC. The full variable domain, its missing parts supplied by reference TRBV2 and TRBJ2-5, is EPEVTQTPSHQVTQMGQEVILRCVPISNHLYFYWYRQILGQKVEFLVSFYNNEISEKSEIFDDQFSVERPDGSNFTLKIRSTKLEDSAMYFCASSETGFETQYFGPGTRLLVL.

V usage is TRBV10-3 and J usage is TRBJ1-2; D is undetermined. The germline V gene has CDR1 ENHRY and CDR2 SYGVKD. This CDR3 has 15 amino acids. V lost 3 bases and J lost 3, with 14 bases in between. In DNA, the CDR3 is TGTGCCATCAGTGACGGTGCCGTCGGTGACTATGGCTACACCTTC. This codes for CAISDGAVGDYGYTF.

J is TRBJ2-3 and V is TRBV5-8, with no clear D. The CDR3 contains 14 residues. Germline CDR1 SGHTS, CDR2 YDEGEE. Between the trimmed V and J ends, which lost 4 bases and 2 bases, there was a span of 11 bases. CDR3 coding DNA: TGTGCCAGCAGCCACGCGCGGCCCACAGATACGCAGTATTTT. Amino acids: CASSHARPTDTQYF.

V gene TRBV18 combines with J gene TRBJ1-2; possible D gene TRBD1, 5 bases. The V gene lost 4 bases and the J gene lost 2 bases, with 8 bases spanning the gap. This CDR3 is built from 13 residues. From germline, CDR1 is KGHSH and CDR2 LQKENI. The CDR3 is CASSQDINYGYTF. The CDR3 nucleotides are TGTGCCAGCTCACAGGACATCAACTATGGCTACACCTTC.

DNA for the CDR3: TGCGCCAGCAGCAAGGGACAGGACCCCTACGAGCAGTACTTC. Translation: CASSKGQDPYEQYF. V and J are TRBV5-1 and TRBJ2-7; 8 positions match TRBD1. Germline trimming cut 4 bases from V and 2 bases from J; bases unmatched to any gene: 5. Germline CDR1 is SGHRS and CDR2 is YFSETQ. This CDR3 comprises 14 residues. Looking up the rest from reference TRBV5-1 and TRBJ2-7 gives the full variable domain: KAGVTQTPRYLIKTRGQQVTLSCSPISGHRSVSWYQQTPGQGLQFLFEYFSETQRNKGNFPGRFSGRQFSNSRSEMNVSTLELGDSALYLCASSKGQDPYEQYFGPGTRLTVT.

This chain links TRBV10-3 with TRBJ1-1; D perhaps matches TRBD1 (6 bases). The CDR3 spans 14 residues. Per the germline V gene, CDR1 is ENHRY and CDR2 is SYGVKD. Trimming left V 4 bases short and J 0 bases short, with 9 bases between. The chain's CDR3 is CAISATGMNTEAFF. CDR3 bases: TGTGCCATCAGTGCCACAGGGATGAACACTGAAGCTTTCTTT.

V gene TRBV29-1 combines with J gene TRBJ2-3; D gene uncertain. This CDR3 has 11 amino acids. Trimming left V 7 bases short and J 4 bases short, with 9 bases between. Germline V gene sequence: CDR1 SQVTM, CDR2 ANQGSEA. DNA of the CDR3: TGCAGCGCCCAGTTCGCAGATACGCAGTATTTT. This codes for CSAQFADTQYF.